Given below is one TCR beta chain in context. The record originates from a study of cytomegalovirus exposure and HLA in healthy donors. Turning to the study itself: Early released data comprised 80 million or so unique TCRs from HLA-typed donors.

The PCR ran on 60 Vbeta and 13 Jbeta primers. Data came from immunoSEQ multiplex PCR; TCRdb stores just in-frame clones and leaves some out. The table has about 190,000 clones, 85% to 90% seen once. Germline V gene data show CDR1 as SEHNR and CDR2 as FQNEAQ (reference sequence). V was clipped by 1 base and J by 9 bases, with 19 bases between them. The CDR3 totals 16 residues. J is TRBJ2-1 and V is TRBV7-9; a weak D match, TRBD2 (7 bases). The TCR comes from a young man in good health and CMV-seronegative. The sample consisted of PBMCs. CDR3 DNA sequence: TGTGCCAGCAGCTTAGGGCCGGGCGAAGGGGGGGGTGAGCAGTTCTTC. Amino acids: CASSLGPGEGGGEQFF.